Shown below are 32 T cell receptor beta chains from a single sample sequenced in a study of T-cell memory formation after mild COVID-19. TCRdb used MiXCR to reprocess the 5' RACE reads, holding one entry per CDR3 protein. The sample includes roughly 560,000 distinct CDR3 sequences, around 20% of them seen just once. Source material: PBMCs or a T cell subset sorted from them (not recorded which). The receptors derive from an adult woman who had mild COVID-19 (a few samples of this study predate the infection). Cell type and time point are not known.

There are a few counts of this clonotype. The chain carries TRBV11-2 and TRBJ2-5, with 8 bases matching TRBD1. J was trimmed by 5 bases and V by 3 bases; bases with no gene match: 5. The CDR3 has 14 amino acids. The germline CDR1 and CDR2 sequences are SGHAT and FQNNGV. The CDR3: CASSLGRGHETQYF. Here the CDR3 DNA reads TGTGCCAGCAGCTTGGGCAGGGGGCATGAGACCCAGTACTTC.

The J gene is TRBJ2-7, the V gene TRBV5-5, with TRBD2 as a possible D gene (6 bases). V shed 4 bases and J shed 5 bases, with 16 bases lying between them. CDR1 is SGHKS and CDR2 is YYEKEE in the germline V gene (reference sequence). This CDR3 is built from 14 residues. The CDR3 coding sequence is TGTGCCAGCAGCCCGCCAGGAAGGAGGGACGAGCAGTACTTC. Residues: CASSPPGRRDEQYF.

In its sample, this clonotype was seen a few times. The chain couples TRBV6-5 to TRBJ2-2; D is possibly TRBD2 (6 bases). The CDR3 totals 16 residues. Germline loops: CDR1 MNHEY, CDR2 SVGAGI. The ends were cut back, 5 bases at V and 6 bases at J, with 19 bases in the middle. CDR3 in amino acids: CASSLRGAPFSGELFF. CDR3 sequence (DNA): TGTGCCAGCAGTCTTCGCGGGGCTCCGTTTTCCGGGGAGCTGTTTTTT.

This clonotype turned up a few times. V usage is TRBV10-3 and J usage is TRBJ1-1, with D tentatively TRBD1 (5 bases). This CDR3 is 13 amino acids long. Germline CDR1 ENHRY, CDR2 SYGVKD. V lost 8 bases and J lost 1, with 11 bases in between. The CDR3 DNA reads TGTGCCATCCGACAGACGTCGAACACTGAAGCTTTCTTT. Translating gives CAIRQTSNTEAFF.

This clonotype was counted between two and nine times. The rearrangement joins TRBV30 to TRBJ2-1, with 7 bases aligning to TRBD1. Germline trimming cut 2 bases from V and 1 base from J; bases unmatched to any gene: 2. The CDR3 totals 14 residues. Germline V gene sequence: CDR1 GTSNPN, CDR2 SVGIG (reference sequence). The CDR3 reads CAWSKTGSYNEQFF. The CDR3 DNA is TGTGCCTGGAGTAAGACAGGGTCCTACAATGAGCAGTTCTTC.

This clonotype was counted a single time. This chain connects TRBV20-1 to TRBJ1-2, with D possibly matching TRBD1 (6 bases). The germline V and J ends were trimmed by 0 bases and 8 bases, with 19 bases remaining between them. This CDR3 is built from 15 residues. Germline CDR1 is DFQATT and CDR2 is SNEGSKA (reference sequence). The CDR3 DNA sequence: TGCAGTGCTAGAGATCTGGGTAGGGCAGGGGAAGGCTACACCTTC. It encodes CSARDLGRAGEGYTF.

This clonotype was found a few times. This sequence joins TRBV24-1 and TRBJ2-3; no clear D. The CDR3 has 13 amino acids. Trimming took 6 bases from V and 6 from J, leaving 12 bases between them. Germline V gives CDR1 KGHDR, CDR2 SFDVKD. CDR3 bases: TGTGCCACCAGTCACGGGTTCATGGATACGCAGTATTTT. The encoded protein is CATSHGFMDTQYF.

This clonotype was found a few times. This sequence joins TRBV4-3 and TRBJ2-3, with TRBD1 matching 9 bases. V dropped 4 bases and J dropped 6; count of bases not matched to a gene: 8. Germline-derived CDR1 and CDR2 are LGHNA and YSLEER. CDR3 length equals 15 residues. CDR3 region: CASSRPTGGVDTQYF. CDR3 nucleotide sequence: TGCGCCAGCAGCCGTCCGACAGGGGGTGTGGATACGCAGTATTTT.

This clonotype was detected only a few times. The V and J genes are TRBV2 and TRBJ2-7; D unresolved. Trimming cost V 8 bases and J 6 bases, with 20 bases left between them. This CDR3 is 14 amino acids long. Germline CDR1 is SNHLY and CDR2 is FYNNEI. Here the CDR3 reads CASAILTTTSEQYF. CDR3 DNA: TGTGCCAGCGCAATACTAACGACAACGAGCGAGCAGTACTTC.

CDR3: CASSPEFAVGYGYTF. As DNA, the CDR3 is TGTGCCAGCTCACCAGAATTCGCAGTTGGCTATGGCTACACCTTC. The chain recombines TRBV18 with TRBJ1-2, with unresolved D. CDR3 length: 15 residues. V was trimmed by 2 bases and J by 4 bases, leaving 14 bases between them. The germline V gene encodes CDR1 KGHSH and CDR2 LQKENI.

This clonotype has just a few counts. V and J are TRBV5-1 and TRBJ1-1; D is undetermined. The CDR3 spans 14 residues. CDR1 SGHRS and CDR2 YFSETQ come from the germline V gene. Between the trimmed V and J ends, which lost 2 bases and 4 bases, there was a span of 12 bases. CDR3 coding DNA: TGCGCCAGCAGCTTTGGATCGGGGAGCACTGAAGCTTTCTTT. Its protein is CASSFGSGSTEAFF.

This clonotype turned up a few times. The gene calls are TRBV6-6 and TRBJ1-5; TRBD1 is a possible D gene (5 bases). CDR1 and CDR2 from the germline V gene are MNHNY and SVGAGI (reference sequence). CDR3 size: 13 residues. Trimming shortened V by 4 bases and J by 5 bases, and 9 bases separated the two germline ends. CDR3 loop: CASSWDGDQPQHF. The CDR3 DNA reads as TGTGCCAGCAGTTGGGACGGCGATCAGCCCCAGCATTTT.

This clonotype was observed a handful of times. The J gene is TRBJ2-7, the V gene TRBV7-2, with D perhaps matching TRBD1 or TRBD2 (5 bases each). CDR3 length: 15 amino acids. Trimming pared 4 bases from V and 0 bases from J, leaving 13 bases between. Germline CDR1 and CDR2: SGHTA and FQGNSA. DNA for the CDR3: TGTGCCAGCAGCTGGGGGAACTTGAGCTCCTACGAGCAGTACTTC. Protein sequence: CASSWGNLSSYEQYF.

This clonotype turned up a few times. The chain combines TRBV4-1 with TRBJ1-5, with TRBD1 as a possible D gene (6 bases). This CDR3 has 16 amino acids. Germline-derived CDR1 and CDR2 are MGHRA and YSYEKL. The V end was cut by 3 bases, the J end by 5 bases, with 17 bases between. The CDR3 coding sequence is TGCGCCAGCAGCCACCCCGAATCGACAGGAGATCAGCCCCAGCATTTT. It translates to CASSHPESTGDQPQHF.

The V and J genes are TRBV3-1 and TRBJ1-1; no clear D. V lost 3 bases to trimming and J lost 1 base, with 3 bases between them. CDR3 length equals 12 residues. Germline CDR1 LGHDT, CDR2 YNNKEL (reference sequence). DNA for the CDR3: TGTGCCAGCAGCCAGTGGAACACTGAAGCTTTCTTT. As protein: CASSQWNTEAFF. The full variable domain, rest sourced from reference TRBV3-1 and TRBJ1-1, is DTAVSQTPKYLVTQMGNDKSIKCEQNLGHDTMYWYKQDSKKFLKIMFSYNNKELIINETVPNRFSPKSPDKAHLNLHINSLELGDSAVYFCASSQWNTEAFFGQGTRLTVV.

This clonotype has more than one count but fewer than ten. The DNA of the CDR3 is TGTGCCAGCAGTCCACCGGGGGGTAGACAAGAGACCCAGTACTTC. Translated, it gives CASSPPGGRQETQYF. The chain joins TRBV18 to TRBJ2-5, with 7 bases aligning to TRBD2. The CDR3 loop spans 15 amino acids. J lost 2 bases, V lost 8 bases, and 11 bases had no gene match. Per germline, CDR1 KGHSH and CDR2 LQKENI. The full variable domain, in which reference TRBV18 and TRBJ2-5 provide the parts outside the CDR3, is NAGVMQNPRHLVRRRGQEARLRCSPMKGHSHVYWYRQLPEEGLKFMVYLQKENIIDESGMPKERFSAEFPKEGPSILRIQQVVRGDSAAYFCASSPPGGRQETQYFGPGTRLLVL.

The chain joins TRBV10-3 to TRBJ2-1; the match to TRBD2 covers 7 bases. The junction had 9 bases not matched to a gene; V was cut back by 1 base and J by 6 bases. The length of the CDR3 is 16 residues. The germline gives CDR1 ENHRY, CDR2 SYGVKD. The CDR3, as DNA: TGTGCCATCAGTGAGTTCGGGACTACCAGAGGCAATGAGCAGTTCTTC. It translates to CAISEFGTTRGNEQFF.

The CDR3 DNA follows: TGCAGCGTACGCGATGGAAACACCATATATTTT. It codes for CSVRDGNTIYF. The chain carries TRBV29-1 and TRBJ1-3; no firm D call. Germline assignment: CDR1 SQVTM and CDR2 ANQGSEA. The CDR3 is 11 residues long. Trimming removed 6 bases at V and 3 bases at J, with 6 bases between.

This chain links TRBV14 with TRBJ1-2, with D perhaps matching TRBD1 (6 bases). Germline CDR1 SGHDN, CDR2 FVKESK. This CDR3 has 15 amino acids. V shed 0 bases and J shed 2 bases, with 10 bases lying between them. CDR3 DNA sequence: TGTGCCAGCAGCCAAGATCGGGGGCACAACTATGGCTACACCTTC. It yields the protein CASSQDRGHNYGYTF.

A few counts support this clonotype. This chain connects TRBV15 to TRBJ2-7, with 7 positions matching TRBD1. CDR1 LNHNV and CDR2 YYDKDF come from the germline V gene (reference sequence). The V and J ends lost 1 base and 2 bases, in that order; junction bases with no gene match: 8. This CDR3 contains 16 residues. CDR3 residues: CATSRGGQARTYEQYF. In DNA, the CDR3 is TGTGCCACCAGCAGAGGAGGACAGGCGCGAACCTACGAGCAGTACTTC.

This clonotype was seen a handful of times. The chain recombines TRBV24-1 with TRBJ2-5, with D maybe TRBD1 (8 bases). V lost 3 bases to trimming and J lost 5 bases, with 15 bases between them. Germline V gene sequence: CDR1 KGHDR, CDR2 SFDVKD. This CDR3 has 15 amino acids. This chain's CDR3 is CATSDTQQGGETQYF. The CDR3 DNA follows: TGTGCCACCAGTGATACGCAACAGGGGGGGGAGACCCAGTACTTC.

This clonotype was counted between two and nine times. The gene calls are TRBV6-5 and TRBJ2-1; 9 nucleotides align to TRBD2. V trimming: 0 bases; J trimming: 3 bases; junction bases outside the gene matches: 3. The CDR3 spans 16 residues. Germline CDR1 reads MNHEY; CDR2 reads SVGAGI. The CDR3 region has the DNA TGTGCCAGCAGTTACTCGGCGGGGGGGAGCTACAATGAGCAGTTCTTC. Translated: CASSYSAGGSYNEQFF.

The chain couples TRBV5-3 to TRBJ2-3, with D perhaps matching TRBD2 (6 bases). TRBV5-3 is noted as an ORF with a role that remains uncertain. V was shortened by 3 bases and J by 2 bases, with 13 bases between the two germline ends. This CDR3 region has 15 residues. CDR3 residues: CARSSGDSFTDTQYF. In nucleotides, the CDR3 is TGTGCCAGAAGCTCGGGAGACAGTTTCACAGATACGCAGTATTTT.

At least ten counts were recorded for this clonotype. The V gene is TRBV10-3, the J gene TRBJ1-2; 10 bases line up with TRBD1. From germline, CDR1 is ENHRY and CDR2 SYGVKD. The ends lost 8 bases at V and 8 bases at J; junction bases unmatched: 8. The CDR3 runs to 13 residues. The CDR3 reads CAIGTGERNGYTF. CDR3 in DNA: TGTGCCATCGGGACAGGGGAGAGGAACGGCTACACCTTC.

The chain links TRBV9 to TRBJ2-7, with TRBD2 identical over 8 bases. V was pared by 3 bases and J by 1 base, with 12 bases of the junction left unmatched. Germline V gene data show CDR1 as SGDLS and CDR2 as YYNGEE. The CDR3 spans 17 residues. The CDR3: CASSAFGGGPLSYEQYF. For the CDR3, the DNA is TGTGCCAGCAGCGCCTTCGGGGGGGGGCCCTTGTCCTACGAGCAGTACTTC.

This clonotype was counted a few times. V is TRBV28 and J is TRBJ1-5; no reliable D call. The CDR3 runs to 14 residues. The germline V gene has CDR1 MDHEN and CDR2 SYDVKM. The V end lost 5 bases, the J end lost 4 bases, and 12 bases lay between the germline ends. The CDR3 is CASSTPDRNQPQHF. The CDR3 DNA follows: TGTGCCAGCAGTACCCCCGATAGGAATCAGCCCCAGCATTTT.

This clonotype has a handful of counts. The J gene is TRBJ2-5, the V gene TRBV6-2 or TRBV6-3, with 10 bases identical to TRBD1. The CDR3 is 15 amino acids. The V and J ends lost 5 bases and 8 bases, in that order; junction bases with no gene match: 11. Germline assignment: CDR1 MNHEY and CDR2 SVGEGT. This CDR3 is CASSVRDRGQGTQYF. DNA for the CDR3: TGTGCCAGCAGTGTCCGGGACAGGGGCCAGGGCACCCAGTACTTC.

Ten or more counts support this clonotype. The V and J genes are TRBV29-1 and TRBJ1-1, with 9 nucleotides matching TRBD1. The length of the CDR3 is 14 residues. The germline gives CDR1 SQVTM, CDR2 ANQGSEA. V lost 1 base to trimming and J lost 10 bases; unmatched junction nucleotides: 10. The CDR3 reads CSVEGATGGSVAFF. The CDR3 DNA is TGCAGCGTTGAAGGGGCGACAGGGGGATCTGTAGCTTTCTTT.

This clonotype has just a few counts. Here the CDR3 DNA reads TGTGCCACCAGCAGAGGACGGGAGGATACGCAGTATTTT. Translating it yields CATSRGREDTQYF. V usage is TRBV15 and J usage is TRBJ2-3; a possible D gene is TRBD2 (6 bases). The V end lost 1 base, the J end lost 6 bases, and 8 bases lay between the germline ends. Germline CDR1 LNHNV, CDR2 YYDKDF (reference sequence). This CDR3 is built from 13 residues.

V gene TRBV12-3 or TRBV12-4 combines with J gene TRBJ2-2, with TRBD1 identical over 9 bases. This CDR3 is built from 17 residues. The junction had 3 bases not matched to a gene; V was cut back by 0 bases and J by 1 base. The DNA for the CDR3 is TGTGCCAGCAGTTTAGCGGGGACAGGGTGGAACACCGGGGAGCTGTTTTTT. As protein: CASSLAGTGWNTGELFF.

This chain connects TRBV24-1 to TRBJ2-7; D may be TRBD1 (6 bases). The germline V gene encodes CDR1 KGHDR and CDR2 SFDVKD. The CDR3 is made up of 13 amino acids. V was cut by 1 base and J by 3 bases, with 6 bases left in between. The CDR3 region is CATSDLGGYEQYF. The DNA for the CDR3 is TGTGCCACCAGTGATTTAGGGGGCTACGAGCAGTACTTC.

This clonotype was seen at least ten times. V gene TRBV14 combines with J gene TRBJ2-1; TRBD2 aligns across 13 bases. The ends lost 3 bases at V and 6 bases at J; junction bases unmatched: 8. Germline lookup yields CDR1 SGHDN and CDR2 FVKESK. This CDR3 spans 17 amino acids. CDR3 sequence reads: CASSHYSGLAGVNEQFF. CDR3 coding DNA: TGTGCCAGCAGCCACTACTCTGGACTAGCGGGAGTCAATGAGCAGTTCTTC.